What follows is one T cell receptor (beta chain) and its context. Its target antigen remains unknown. No per-base quality is available; no much larger clone lies one base away. The record originates from a study of blood T cell repertoires in COVID-19 (dated by TCRdb to about 2020). With respect to the entire study: Samples covering the acute and convalescent phases of COVID-19 were provided by collaborators in the United States, Italy and Spain. The samples were drawn from two sources: the first 160 participants of the ongoing ImmuneRACE study, and 1,000 to 1,500 subjects contributed by 6 global collaborators. A de-identified subject ID, COVID-19 status, age in years and sex were almost always included in the sample metadata. The material from the prospective study consisted of cDNA or gDNA derived from T cells, B-cell-depleted T cells, or PBMCs. A freely available public database, intended as a resource for researchers studying the immune response to SARS-CoV-2, is where the repertoires were released. Where available, HLA class I and class II types were obtained from metadata supplied by the sample provider rather than from assay-based typing. The dataset comprised deeply sampled blood TCRbeta repertoires from subjects exposed to, actively infected with, or recovered from COVID-19.

On the study overall, not on this receptor specifically: How much clinical and demographic metadata was included differed by source and by participant, and the metadata was provided uncurated.

Spanning cysteine to phenylalanine, the CDR3 consists of 13 amino acids. CDR3 DNA only is kept here, 39 bases in frame from base 1. At the junction V is shortened by 3 bases and J by 0 bases, with 8 bases in between. Looking up the germline V gene (reference sequence) yields CDR1 DFQATT and CDR2 SNEGSKA. TCRbeta CDR3 regions were amplified from genomic DNA using the immunoSEQ Assay, a bias-controlled multiplex PCR. Turning to the authors' computational methods: The number of nucleated cells in each sample was estimated by amplification of reference gene primers within the assay. To quantify the absolute abundance of each unique TCRbeta CDR3 rearrangement, sequence reads were collapsed and filtered. For each sample, productive Simpson clonality was calculated as the square root of Simpson's diversity index over productive rearrangements. Imported from immuneACCESS, the table was reduced by TCRdb to in-frame sequences with V and J called. These copies leave out some clones; in studies compared against another copy, an unresolved V gene accounts for under half, and the cause of the remainder is not known. V and J calls and clone size come straight from that table; D and trimming were deduced from the DNA. The sample profile shows about 200,000 clones; 70% to 90% of them were found once. Approximately 4.8% of the sample is held by the ten biggest clonotypes.

Each collaborating institution followed its own protocols to collect whole blood in K2EDTA tubes. For TCRbeta analysis, collaborators shipped samples in one of three forms: frozen whole blood, isolated PBMCs, or DNA extracted from either of those sample types. What was sequenced was peripheral blood. The chain couples TRBV20-1 to TRBJ1-2; TRBD1 could be the D gene, as 5 bases match. The receptor was derived from a man in his fifties with acute or convalescent COVID-19. The bases read TGCAGTGCTAGTCAGGGCGCTAACTATGGCTACACCTTC. The translation is CSASQGANYGYTF.